These 9 T cell receptor beta chains originate from one sample sequenced in a study of neoadjuvant anti-PD-1 for oral cavity cancer. The table came from immunoSEQ multiplex PCR; TCRdb's copy has only in-frame clones and leaves some out. In the table there are some 15,000 clones, roughly 70% of which are singletons. Regarding time point: after neoadjuvant nivolumab, at surgical resection. This specimen consisted of PBMCs, obtained after nivolumab (anti-PD-1) treatment. The receptors come from a person aged 40 to 85 with oral cavity squamous cell carcinoma.

The rearrangement joins TRBV11-2 to TRBJ2-1; the match to TRBD2 covers 9 bases. Looked up from germline, CDR1 is SGHAT and CDR2 is FQNNGV. Losses at the gene ends were 6 bases for V and 4 bases for J; bases not matched to a gene: 13. CDR3 length: 17 amino acids. CDR3 loop: CASRLLAGGFRYNEQFF. The DNA of the CDR3 is TGTGCCAGCAGGCTACTAGCGGGTGGTTTTAGATACAATGAGCAGTTCTTC.

This chain joins TRBV21-1 and TRBJ1-2; the table gives TRBD1 as D, unverified against the DNA. TRBV21-1 is a listed pseudogene. The CDR3 contains 12 residues. The CDR3 DNA reads TGTGCCAGCAGCACCAGGGACTATGGCTACACCTTC. Translating gives CASSTRDYGYTF.

Only one count was recorded for this clone. The chain uses TRBV27 and TRBJ2-3; D is perhaps TRBD1 (5 bases). The CDR3 has 11 amino acids. The V gene's germline CDR1 is MNHEY and CDR2 SMNVEV (reference sequence). Trimming removed 8 bases from V and 7 bases from J, with 10 bases in between. CDR3 residues: CASRQGYTQYF. The CDR3 region has the DNA TGTGCCAGCCGCCAGGGATATACGCAGTATTTT.

The genes are TRBV29-1 and TRBJ2-3; 8 nucleotides line up with TRBD1. The V gene's germline CDR1 is SQVTM and CDR2 ANQGSEA. This CDR3 has 13 amino acids. Unmatched junction bases numbered 7, after V lost 8 bases and J lost 3 bases. CDR3 amino acids: CSLRTGRTDTQYF. The DNA of the CDR3 is TGCAGCCTTCGGACAGGGAGAACAGATACGCAGTATTTT.

V and J are TRBV5-1 and TRBJ2-3, with 7 bases that match TRBD1. Germline V CDR1 and CDR2: SGHRS, YFSETQ. The CDR3 runs 16 residues. J gave up 0 bases and V 3 bases, and 7 bases lay outside the gene matches. CDR3 loop: CASSSQTGSSTDTQYF. Here the CDR3 DNA reads TGCGCCAGCAGCTCCCAGACAGGGAGCAGCACAGATACGCAGTATTTT.

The V and J genes are TRBV27 and TRBJ1-2, with 11 nucleotides matching TRBD1. The CDR3 is made up of 16 amino acids. From germline, CDR1 is MNHEY and CDR2 SMNVEV (reference sequence). V lost 0 bases, J lost 8 bases, and 8 bases stayed unmatched. CDR3 in amino acids: CASSLSGQGGSGGYTF. The CDR3 coding sequence is TGTGCCAGCAGTTTATCGGGACAGGGGGGGTCGGGAGGCTACACCTTC.

This chain joins TRBV5-1 and TRBJ2-2; D gene ambiguous. V gave up 0 bases and J gave up 8 bases, with 17 bases separating them. There are 16 residues in the CDR3. CDR1 and CDR2 (germline): SGHRS, YFSETQ. In nucleotides, the CDR3 is TGCGCCAGCAGCTTGGATGTGACCCCTAACGCGGGGGAGCTGTTTTTT. Amino acid sequence: CASSLDVTPNAGELFF. The full variable domain, its missing parts supplied by reference TRBV5-1 and TRBJ2-2, is KAGVTQTPRYLIKTRGQQVTLSCSPISGHRSVSWYQQTPGQGLQFLFEYFSETQRNKGNFPGRFSGRQFSNSRSEMNVSTLELGDSALYLCASSLDVTPNAGELFFGEGSRLTVL.

In its sample, this clone was seen a few times. The chain is built from TRBV2 and TRBJ2-7; D is uncertain. This CDR3 region has 12 residues. Germline values: CDR1 SNHLY, CDR2 FYNNEI. V lost 7 bases and J lost 4, with 11 bases in between. This CDR3 is CASIGRKYEQYF. As DNA, the CDR3 is TGTGCCAGCATCGGACGGAAATACGAGCAGTACTTC.

The chain uses TRBV7-2 and TRBJ2-7; D gene unclear. V lost 1 base to trimming and J lost 6 bases, with 13 bases between them. CDR1 and CDR2 from the germline V gene are SGHTA and FQGNSA. The CDR3 consists of 14 residues. The CDR3 loop is CASSLVFQLGEQYF. The CDR3 coding sequence is TGTGCCAGCAGCTTAGTCTTCCAGTTAGGCGAGCAGTACTTC.